The clone carrying this TCR beta chain has at least ten counts. TCRdb used MiXCR to reprocess the RT-PCR reads, holding one entry per CDR3 protein. The repertoire has 150,000 to 200,000 distinct CDR3 sequences, about 24% of them found once; the top ten carry roughly a quarter. These data are taken from a study of patients and donors after allogeneic stem cell transplantation. The receptor comes from a human donor who was either an allogeneic HSCT recipient or a stem cell or donor lymphocyte infusion donor (not recorded which). It is not recorded whose cells these are; they may come from a transplant donor. Sequencing was carried out using blood, either unsorted or a sorted T cell fraction (not recorded which).

The CDR3 reads CSASANRVNTEAFF. The CDR3 region has the DNA TGCAGTGCTAGTGCGAACAGGGTAAACACTGAAGCTTTCTTT. This rearrangement joins TRBV20-1 to TRBJ1-1; D is possibly TRBD1 (6 bases). The CDR3 extends over 14 amino acids. Germline V gene lookup returns CDR1 DFQATT and CDR2 SNEGSKA (reference sequence). The V end lost 3 bases, the J end lost 2 bases, and 13 bases lay between the germline ends.